This T cell receptor (beta chain) was profiled in a study of OX40 agonist ivuxolimab in advanced cancers. Study-wide context: Participants could have had prior anti-PD-1, anti-PD-L1 or anti-CTLA-4 therapy, and approximately 37% had some.

The data were produced by immunoSEQ multiplex PCR, yet TCRdb's version contains in-frame clones alone and is incomplete. The sample lists tens of thousands of clones, around 94% seen once, with less than 20% in the top ten. Germline V gene sequence: CDR1 MNHNS, CDR2 SASEGT. The CDR3 loop spans 18 amino acids. V lost 3 bases and J 1 base, leaving 18 bases between the germline ends. The sequenced sample was CD4+ or CD8+ T cells sorted from blood, obtained in a trial of the OX40 agonist ivuxolimab. The clonotype was recovered from an adult with an advanced solid tumor such as melanoma, head and neck, liver or kidney cancer. This chain connects TRBV6-1 to TRBJ1-4; D gene unclear. This chain's CDR3 is CASSDIPGFGGTNEKLFF. The DNA of the CDR3 is TGTGCCAGCAGTGACATACCGGGCTTCGGTGGAACTAATGAAAAACTGTTTTTT.